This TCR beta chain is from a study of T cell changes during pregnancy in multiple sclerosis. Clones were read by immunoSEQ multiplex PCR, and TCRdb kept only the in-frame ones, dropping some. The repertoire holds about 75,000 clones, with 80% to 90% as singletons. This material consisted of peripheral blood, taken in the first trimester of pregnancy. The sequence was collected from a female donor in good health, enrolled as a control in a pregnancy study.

The CDR3: CASSPRTSGRARSDHEQFF. DNA of the CDR3: TGTGCCAGCTCACCTCGGACTAGCGGGAGGGCCAGGAGTGATCATGAGCAGTTCTTC. The rearrangement links TRBV18 to TRBJ2-1, with TRBD2 matching 15 bases. Unmatched junction bases numbered 14, after V lost 3 bases and J lost 8 bases. The CDR3 extends over 19 amino acids. Per the germline V gene, CDR1 is KGHSH and CDR2 is LQKENI.